A selection of T cell receptor beta chains follows, all from one sample in a study of shared clonotypes between healthy human individuals. The method was immunoSEQ multiplex PCR; TCRdb's version includes in-frame clones alone and lacks a portion of them. Of 980,000 or so clones in the sample, 76% were seen once. Sequenced input: memory CD4+ T cells sorted from blood. These receptor sequences come from a man in his late teens or twenties in good health. Both conserved end residues are part of each CDR3. A D gene is named only where the DNA matches it firmly.

v_call: TRBV4-2
j_call: TRBJ1-6
d_call: -
cdr3_aa: CASSQEAAGYNSPLHF

v_call: TRBV5-4
j_call: TRBJ2-5
d_call: TRBD2
cdr3_aa: CASSLEPSGQETQYF

v_call: TRBV12-5
j_call: TRBJ2-5
d_call: TRBD2
cdr3_aa: CASGLSGGVKTQYF

v_call: TRBV5-1
j_call: TRBJ2-3
d_call: -
cdr3_aa: CASSVTQSTDTQYF

v_call: TRBV30
j_call: TRBJ1-2
d_call: TRBD1
cdr3_aa: CAWSQDREFYGYTF

v_call: TRBV4-1
j_call: TRBJ2-3
d_call: TRBD2
cdr3_aa: CASSQPFLAGGTDTQYF

v_call: TRBV7-9
j_call: TRBJ2-7
d_call: TRBD2
cdr3_aa: CASSLGTSGGPAYEQYF

v_call: TRBV5-1
j_call: TRBJ2-5
d_call: TRBD2
cdr3_aa: CASSEGTSAIMYQETQYF

v_call: TRBV7-8
j_call: TRBJ1-2
d_call: -
cdr3_aa: CASSLAEASAYGYTF

v_call: TRBV6-1
j_call: TRBJ1-4
d_call: -
cdr3_aa: CASNWEGGEKLFF

v_call: TRBV19
j_call: TRBJ2-4
d_call: TRBD2
cdr3_aa: CASSTGLAGGVKNIQYF

v_call: TRBV10-3
j_call: TRBJ2-3
d_call: -
cdr3_aa: CAISEGSHTDTQYF

v_call: TRBV5-1
j_call: TRBJ1-2
d_call: -
cdr3_aa: CASSLRGWDGASTF

v_call: TRBV7-2
j_call: TRBJ2-7
d_call: -
cdr3_aa: CASSLEQGNYEQYF

v_call: TRBV28
j_call: TRBJ1-5
d_call: -
cdr3_aa: CASSFSAANQPQHF

v_call: TRBV18
j_call: TRBJ1-2
d_call: -
cdr3_aa: CASSRGRDYGYTF

v_call: TRBV6-5
j_call: TRBJ2-2
d_call: -
cdr3_aa: CASSPRVHGELFF

v_call: TRBV18
j_call: TRBJ2-6
d_call: TRBD1
cdr3_aa: CASSPSPPDRAGANVLTF

v_call: TRBV5-1
j_call: TRBJ2-3
d_call: TRBD2
cdr3_aa: CASSPTSGSTDTQYF

v_call: TRBV19
j_call: TRBJ2-7
d_call: TRBD2
cdr3_aa: CASSVFSGTSGSRAYEQYF

v_call: TRBV11-2
j_call: TRBJ2-7
d_call: -
cdr3_aa: CASSLNPGFYEQYF

v_call: TRBV7-2
j_call: TRBJ1-5
d_call: -
cdr3_aa: CASSLNQHQPQHF

v_call: TRBV30
j_call: TRBJ2-7
d_call: -
cdr3_aa: CAWSGGTSRYEQYF

v_call: TRBV5-6
j_call: TRBJ2-1
d_call: TRBD2
cdr3_aa: CASSPRTSRQFF